These 19 T cell receptor beta chains share one sample of origin, sequenced in a study of T cell responses to AZD1222 COVID-19 vaccine. Profiling relied on immunoSEQ multiplex PCR, and the TCRdb table lists in-frame clones only, not all of them. The sample records some 130,000 clones, just under 95% being singletons. Sequences were derived from peripheral blood, sampled 28 days after the second AZD1222 dose. The receptors shown here come from an adult who received the AZD1222 COVID-19 vaccine.

The CDR3, as DNA: TGTGCCAGCAGCTTTCTTGCGGGGGGCTTCACAGATACGCAGTATTTT. Translation gives CASSFLAGGFTDTQYF. V gene TRBV11-3 combines with J gene TRBJ2-3; 8 positions agree with TRBD2. Looked up from germline, CDR1 is SGHNT and CDR2 is YENEEA. Germline trimming cut 3 bases from V and 2 bases from J; bases unmatched to any gene: 7. CDR3 length: 16 residues.

The J gene is TRBJ2-4, the V gene TRBV7-6; tentatively, D is TRBD1 or TRBD2 (5 bases each). CDR1 and CDR2 (germline): SGHVS, FNYEAQ. The length of the CDR3 is 14 residues. V dropped 5 bases and J dropped 4 bases, with 12 bases sitting between them. This CDR3 is CASSPGHQKNIQYF. The DNA of the CDR3 is TGTGCCAGCAGCCCGGGGCACCAGAAAAACATTCAGTACTTC.

This sequence joins TRBV28 and TRBJ2-5; 8 nucleotides match TRBD2. Germline V gene lookup returns CDR1 MDHEN and CDR2 SYDVKM. The junction had 4 bases not matched to a gene; V was cut back by 6 bases and J by 1 base. The CDR3 is made up of 14 amino acids. The CDR3 DNA sequence: TGTGCCAGCAGCGGCGGGGGGCTCCAAGAGACCCAGTACTTC. This sequence encodes CASSGGGLQETQYF.

The rearrangement uses TRBV29-1 and TRBJ1-2, with D perhaps matching TRBD1 (5 bases). The CDR3 length is 11 residues. V gave up 7 bases and J gave up 8 bases, with 14 bases separating them. CDR1 and CDR2 from the germline V gene are SQVTM and ANQGSEA. The CDR3 spells CSAGRGEGYTF. The DNA of the CDR3 is TGCAGCGCGGGAAGGGGAGAGGGCTACACCTTC.

This chain uses TRBV20-1 with TRBJ1-5, with D unclear. The CDR3 is 13 residues long. Deletions cut 3 bases from V and 6 bases from J, with 12 bases between. The germline CDR1 and CDR2 sequences are DFQATT and SNEGSKA (reference sequence). In DNA form, the CDR3 reads TGCAGTGCTAGTAGCTGGAGTGGTCAGCCCCAGCATTTT. The encoded protein is CSASSWSGQPQHF.

The chain carries TRBV5-1 and TRBJ2-2, with D possibly matching TRBD1 (5 bases). The CDR3 is 17 amino acids. Per germline, CDR1 SGHRS and CDR2 YFSETQ. V was shortened by 2 bases and J by 1 base, with 15 bases between the two germline ends. This chain's CDR3 is CASSFFPREENTGELFF. In nucleotides, the CDR3 is TGCGCCAGCAGCTTTTTCCCCAGGGAAGAGAACACCGGGGAGCTGTTTTTT.

This clone appeared a single time. This sequence joins TRBV3-1 (or the pseudogene TRBV3-2) and TRBJ2-3, with D uncertain. The length of the CDR3 is 11 residues. V was clipped by 6 bases and J by 2 bases, with 3 bases between them. Germline V gene data show CDR1 as LGHDT and CDR2 as YNNKEL (reference sequence). The CDR3 protein is CASSPTDTQYF. In DNA form, the CDR3 reads TGTGCCAGCAGTCCCACAGATACGCAGTATTTT.

The chain links TRBV2 to TRBJ1-3, with a tentative D call TRBD1 (5 bases). V was pared by 6 bases and J by 2 bases, with 11 bases between. The CDR3 runs 14 residues. Germline loops: CDR1 SNHLY, CDR2 FYNNEI. CDR3 coding DNA: TGTGCCAGCAGCCTCAGACAGACTGGAAACACCATATATTTT. Protein sequence: CASSLRQTGNTIYF.

The CDR3 DNA reads TGTGCCTGGAGTGTACTGGGCTACGAGCAGTACTTC. Translating it yields CAWSVLGYEQYF. V is TRBV30 and J is TRBJ2-7; D remains ambiguous. There are 12 residues in the CDR3. Trimming shortened V by 0 bases and J by 3 bases, and 6 bases separated the two germline ends. Germline V gene sequence: CDR1 GTSNPN, CDR2 SVGIG (reference sequence). The full variable domain, completed using reference TRBV30 and TRBJ2-7, is SQTIHQWPATLVQPVGSPLSLECTVEGTSNPNLYWYRQAAGRGLQLLFYSVGIGQISSEVPQNLSASRPQDRQFILSSKKLLLSDSGFYLCAWSVLGYEQYFGPGTRLTVT.

V gene TRBV7-3 combines with J gene TRBJ2-3, with D perhaps given as TRBD1 or TRBD2 (5 bases each). Germline V gives CDR1 SGHTA, CDR2 FQGTGA. V gave up 2 bases and J gave up 1 base, with 7 bases separating them. CDR3 length equals 14 residues. The CDR3 region has the DNA TGTGCCAGCAGCTTACAGGGAGGCACAGATACGCAGTATTTT. Protein: CASSLQGGTDTQYF.

This sequence joins TRBV9 and TRBJ1-4, with 7 bases fitting TRBD1. Trimming took 2 bases from V and 6 from J; bases not matched to a gene: 4. Looked up from germline, CDR1 is SGDLS and CDR2 is YYNGEE. CDR3 length equals 14 residues. The CDR3 spells CASSVSTGYEKLFF. The CDR3 DNA is TGTGCCAGCAGCGTCTCGACAGGGTATGAAAAACTGTTTTTT.

In DNA form, the CDR3 reads TGTGCCAGTAGTATAGCCCATATCAATTCACCCCTCCACTTT. Residues: CASSIAHINSPLHF. This chain connects TRBV19 to TRBJ1-6, with D uncertain. This CDR3 comprises 14 residues. Between the trimmed V and J ends, which lost 1 base and 7 bases, there was a span of 8 bases. CDR1 LNHDA and CDR2 SQIVND come from the germline V gene (reference sequence).

The rearrangement joins TRBV7-3 to TRBJ2-2, with 8 nucleotides matching TRBD1. Trimming took 5 bases from V and 4 from J; bases not matched to a gene: 6. The CDR3 consists of 15 residues. CDR1 SGHTA and CDR2 FQGTGA come from the germline V gene. The CDR3 coding sequence is TGTGCCAGCAGCGCGACAGGGGTTGGCACCGGGGAGCTGTTTTTT. As protein: CASSATGVGTGELFF.

In DNA, the CDR3 is TGTGCCAGCAGCTTAGTTATCGGACAGCCCATGAGGGCTTTCTTT. As protein: CASSLVIGQPMRAFF. The chain has TRBV11-1 and TRBJ1-1, with a tentative D call TRBD1 (6 bases). Deletions cut 1 base from V and 11 bases from J, with 20 bases between. Germline values: CDR1 SGHAT, CDR2 FQDESV (reference sequence). CDR3 length: 15 residues.

The rearrangement links TRBV15 to TRBJ2-7; TRBD1 aligns across 8 bases. J lost 7 bases, V lost 6 bases, and 8 bases had no gene match. The CDR3 extends over 13 amino acids. Germline assignment: CDR1 LNHNV and CDR2 YYDKDF (reference sequence). CDR3 in DNA: TGTGCCACCAGGGCAGGGGGCTTGAGGGAGCAGTACTTC. Amino acids: CATRAGGLREQYF.

The sample holds one count of this clone. For the CDR3, the DNA is TGTGCCAGCAGCTTGGCAGGGAGGATGAGGTACTATGGCTACACCTTC. It is translated as CASSLAGRMRYYGYTF. The chain carries TRBV5-6 and TRBJ1-2; weak D call: TRBD1 (5 bases). Germline V CDR1 and CDR2: SGHDT, YYEEEE. Trimming took 0 bases from V and 3 from J, leaving 15 bases between them. The CDR3 has 16 amino acids.

The V call is TRBV4-1, the J call TRBJ1-5, with D uncertain. V was trimmed by 0 bases and J by 3 bases, leaving 6 bases between them. The CDR3 loop spans 14 amino acids. Germline V gene data show CDR1 as MGHRA and CDR2 as YSYEKL. The CDR3 region is CASSQDPSNQPQHF. The CDR3 DNA reads as TGCGCCAGCAGCCAAGACCCATCCAATCAGCCCCAGCATTTT.

The gene calls are TRBV28 and TRBJ2-2, with a possible D match to TRBD2 (6 bases). The germline CDR1 and CDR2 sequences are MDHEN and SYDVKM. Deletions cut 6 bases from V and 1 base from J, with 6 bases between. The CDR3 extends over 13 amino acids. CDR3 protein: CASRRENTGELFF. The CDR3 DNA is TGTGCCAGCAGGCGGGAGAACACCGGGGAGCTGTTTTTT.

The rearrangement links TRBV4-2 to TRBJ1-2; 9 bases line up with TRBD1. The germline V gene encodes CDR1 LGHNA and CDR2 YNFKEQ. The CDR3 totals 15 residues. J gave up 10 bases and V 0 bases, and 9 bases lay outside the gene matches. The CDR3 loop is CASSQEGTGRIDYTF. CDR3 coding DNA: TGTGCCAGCAGCCAAGAAGGGACAGGGAGGATCGACTACACCTTC.